This paragraph reports one T cell receptor beta chain. The antigen is not known. The data stem from a study of blood T cells in healthy people across ages. Turning to the study itself: Using template switching, researchers captured about one barcoded beta molecule for each two T cells. Points from the study as a whole: Naive and antigen-experienced cells could not be conclusively compared, given unsorted PBMCs.

Germline values: CDR1 SGHVS, CDR2 FQNEAQ. V dropped 1 base and J dropped 6 bases, with 14 bases sitting between them. This CDR3 region has 15 residues. The use of a sample-barcoded 5' primer and a J-beta primer mix characterized a second PCR of about 7 to 12 cycles. MiXCR was run by TCRdb on the 5' RACE reads, yielding one entry per CDR3 protein. This sample has 2 million or so distinct CDR3 sequences, with just under 50% found just once. The sequence came from a middle-aged woman in good health. The genes are TRBV7-8 and TRBJ2-3; D ambiguous. Sequences were obtained from blood. This CDR3 is CASSLVRLSRDTQYF. The CDR3 region has the DNA TGTGCCAGCAGCTTAGTCCGCCTTTCGAGGGATACGCAGTATTTT.